This TCR beta chain was captured by sequencing in a study of cytomegalovirus exposure and HLA in healthy donors. Notes on this clone: Its specificity is not known. A read error may produce the germline difference seen at one junction end.

A multiplex PCR was run with 60 Vbeta primers and 13 Jbeta primers. The repertoire was sequenced with immunoSEQ multiplex PCR; TCRdb's copy has only in-frame clones and lacks some. The table lists 90,000 to 150,000 clones, 78% of them singletons, with about 3.5% in the top ten. Study conclusions and caveats: Most of the TCR beta V segments (in an earlier analysis) were productive either about 87% or about 30% of the time. A later analysis showed HLA-associated TCR beta chains outstripping equally common others in clonal expansion.

In germline, CDR1 is SEHNR, CDR2 FQNEAQ (reference sequence). The CDR3 is made up of 15 amino acids. Sequencing was performed on PBMCs. The chain has TRBV7-9 and TRBJ2-5, with D possibly being TRBD1 (6 bases). The TCR sequence derives from a woman aged 25 to 45 in good health and CMV-seropositive. The CDR3 is CSSSLGWDTQETQYF. The CDR3 DNA is TGTTCCAGCAGCTTAGGATGGGACACCCAAGAGACCCAGTACTTC.